This passage covers 9 T cell receptor beta chains from one sample sequenced in a study of blood T cell repertoires in COVID-19. Sequenced by immunoSEQ multiplex PCR; TCRdb stores in-frame clones only, minus some. The profile shows around 190,000 clones, roughly 90% of them singletons. The source material was PBMCs or T cells enriched from blood (not recorded which). These TCRs come from a man aged 18 to 29 with acute COVID-19.

This chain connects TRBV13 to TRBJ2-1, with 9 bases lining up with TRBD2. J lost 5 bases, V lost 0 bases, and 8 bases had no gene match. Germline assignment: CDR1 PRHDT and CDR2 FYEKMQ (reference sequence). This CDR3 is built from 17 residues. The CDR3 coding sequence is TGTGCCAGCAGCTTAGGCCACGGGCTAGCGGGAAACAATGAGCAGTTCTTC. It translates to CASSLGHGLAGNNEQFF.

V gene TRBV23-1 combines with J gene TRBJ1-5; weak D call: TRBD1 (6 bases). TRBV23-1 is sorted into the ORF group, with uncertain function. The V end was cut by 3 bases, the J end by 5 bases, with 14 bases between. The CDR3 is 15 residues long. The CDR3 here is CASSQGGGRDQPQHF. DNA for the CDR3: TGCGCCAGCAGTCAGGGAGGGGGTAGGGATCAGCCCCAGCATTTT.

In regard to this clone: Other nucleotide sequences from this sample produce the same CDR3. The chain combines TRBV19 with TRBJ2-7, with D possibly matching TRBD2 (6 bases). This CDR3 is built from 14 residues. The V end lost 3 bases, the J end lost 1 base, and 10 bases lay between the germline ends. The germline gives CDR1 LNHDA, CDR2 SQIVND (reference sequence). The CDR3: CASSIGGSSYEQYF. The CDR3 DNA sequence: TGTGCCAGTAGTATTGGAGGGTCTTCCTACGAGCAGTACTTC.

The chain has TRBV4-2 and TRBJ1-2; 7 positions match TRBD1. The trim removed 6 bases at V and 3 bases at J, leaving 7 bases unmatched. CDR1 and CDR2 from the germline V gene are LGHNA and YNFKEQ. This CDR3 has 14 amino acids. The CDR3 DNA reads TGTGCCAGCAGGACAGGGATCGGTCACTATGGCTACACCTTC. Its protein is CASRTGIGHYGYTF.

V and J are TRBV7-8 and TRBJ2-2; 8 bases agree with TRBD1. Germline CDR1 SGHVS, CDR2 FQNEAQ. Trimming removed 5 bases from V and 3 bases from J; junction bases left unmatched: 5. This CDR3 spans 15 amino acids. This chain's CDR3 is CASSVDRADTGELFF. CDR3 DNA: TGTGCCAGCAGCGTGGACAGGGCGGACACCGGGGAGCTGTTTTTT.

This chain joins TRBV10-1 and TRBJ2-1; D unclear. V lost 3 bases to trimming and J lost 6 bases, with 15 bases between them. Germline V gene lookup returns CDR1 WNHNN and CDR2 SYGVQD (reference sequence). This CDR3 region has 15 residues. The CDR3 region is CASSERRPPGNEQFF. The CDR3 region has the DNA TGCGCCAGCAGTGAACGGAGACCCCCCGGCAATGAGCAGTTCTTC.

This chain joins TRBV27 and TRBJ2-7, with a tentative D call TRBD1 (6 bases). The CDR3 extends over 14 amino acids. Trimming pared 5 bases from V and 6 bases from J, leaving 17 bases between. CDR1 and CDR2 from the germline V gene are MNHEY and SMNVEV (reference sequence). CDR3 DNA: TGTGCCAGCAGTGACTTAGACAGGCCTTCCGAGCAGTACTTC. The encoded protein is CASSDLDRPSEQYF.

V gene TRBV27 combines with J gene TRBJ1-2; 7 nucleotides line up with TRBD1. This CDR3 has 16 amino acids. V lost 5 bases to trimming and J lost 6 bases; unmatched junction nucleotides: 15. Germline V lookup: CDR1 MNHEY, CDR2 SMNVEV (reference sequence). Here the CDR3 DNA reads TGTGCCAGCAGTCGAGGCTACGGGACAGCGGAGGATGGCTACACCTTC. This gives the protein CASSRGYGTAEDGYTF.

V usage is TRBV29-1 and J usage is TRBJ2-7; 8 bases map to TRBD1. With V trimmed by 4 bases and J by 5 bases, 4 bases remained unmatched. CDR1 and CDR2 (germline): SQVTM, ANQGSEA. This CDR3 comprises 12 residues. The CDR3: CSVGQGFNEQYF. Written as DNA, the CDR3 is TGCAGCGTTGGACAGGGGTTCAACGAGCAGTACTTC.